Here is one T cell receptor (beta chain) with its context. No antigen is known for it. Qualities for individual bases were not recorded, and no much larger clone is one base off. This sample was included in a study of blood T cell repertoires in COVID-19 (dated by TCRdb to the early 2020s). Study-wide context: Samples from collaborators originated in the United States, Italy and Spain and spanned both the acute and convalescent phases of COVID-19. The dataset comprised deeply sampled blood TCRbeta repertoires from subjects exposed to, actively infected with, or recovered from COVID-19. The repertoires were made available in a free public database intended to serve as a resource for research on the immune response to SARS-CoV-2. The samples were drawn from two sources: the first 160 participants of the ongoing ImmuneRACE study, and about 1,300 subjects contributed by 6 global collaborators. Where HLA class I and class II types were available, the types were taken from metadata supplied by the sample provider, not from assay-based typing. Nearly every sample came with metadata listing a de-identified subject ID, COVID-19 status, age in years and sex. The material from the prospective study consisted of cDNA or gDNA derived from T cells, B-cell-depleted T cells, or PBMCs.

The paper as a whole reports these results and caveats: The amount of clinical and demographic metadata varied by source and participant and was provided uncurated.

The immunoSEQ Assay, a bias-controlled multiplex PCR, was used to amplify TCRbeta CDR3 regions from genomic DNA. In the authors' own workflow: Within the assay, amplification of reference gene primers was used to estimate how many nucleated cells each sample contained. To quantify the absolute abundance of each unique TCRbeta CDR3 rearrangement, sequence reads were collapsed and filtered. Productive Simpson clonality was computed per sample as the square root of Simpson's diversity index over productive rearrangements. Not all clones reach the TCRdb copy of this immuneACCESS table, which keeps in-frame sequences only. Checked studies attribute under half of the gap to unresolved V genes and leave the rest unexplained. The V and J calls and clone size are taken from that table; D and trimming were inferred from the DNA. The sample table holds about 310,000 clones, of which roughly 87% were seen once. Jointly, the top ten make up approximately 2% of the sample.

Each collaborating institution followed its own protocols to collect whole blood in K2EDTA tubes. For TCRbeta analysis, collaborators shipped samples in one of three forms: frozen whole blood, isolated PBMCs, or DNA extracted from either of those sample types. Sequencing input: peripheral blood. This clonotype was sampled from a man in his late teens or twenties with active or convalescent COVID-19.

Here is the DNA: TGCGCCAGCAGCTTGGAGTCTCGGGGGGCAGGGGATACGCAGTATTTT. Its protein product is CASSLESRGAGDTQYF. This chain joins TRBV5-1 to TRBJ2-3; a tentative D call is TRBD2 (7 bases match). V is reduced by 0 bases and J by 6 bases, leaving a spacing of 17 bases between them. CDR1 and CDR2 are read off the germline V gene as SGHRS and YFSETQ. From the cysteine up to the phenylalanine, the CDR3 has a length of 16 residues. Only the CDR3 DNA is retained, 48 bases long and in frame from the first base.